The rows below give T cell receptor beta chains drawn from one sample of a study of T cell repertoires in cytomegalovirus infection. TCRdb re-derived calls from the reads in MiXCR, one entry per CDR3 protein. The sample consists of 650,000 to 850,000 distinct CDR3 sequences, just under 30% of them appearing once. What these receptors recognize is not known. Sequencing used cultured CD8+ T cells from PBMCs, obtained from culture after CMV antigen stimulation. These receptor sequences come from a human donor in good health (CMV status not recorded). Some clones in this sample may be carry-over from other donors' samples. Both conserved end residues are trimmed from each CDR3. The order of the fields is V gene, J gene, clone size, CDR3 protein. Clone size appears in some rows only: once, few, many, or a class for an expanded clone.

v_call: TRBV5-1; j_call: TRBJ1-1; clone_size: -; cdr3_aa: ASRLTATEAF
v_call: TRBV4-3; j_call: TRBJ2-3; clone_size: -; cdr3_aa: ASSRSGGVAPDTQY
v_call: TRBV7-6; j_call: TRBJ2-7; clone_size: -; cdr3_aa: ASSPGGLAGYEQY
v_call: TRBV10-3; j_call: TRBJ2-1; clone_size: many; cdr3_aa: AIRIWVSGGPYNEQF
v_call: TRBV7-9; j_call: TRBJ2-7; clone_size: many; cdr3_aa: ASSLTGRTSYEQY
v_call: TRBV7-6; j_call: TRBJ2-1; clone_size: -; cdr3_aa: ASSPRTGSDASSYNEQF
v_call: TRBV27; j_call: TRBJ1-1; clone_size: -; cdr3_aa: ASSLSGVMIRHGQGGTEAF
v_call: TRBV28; j_call: TRBJ2-5; clone_size: few; cdr3_aa: ASSASTGAGETQY
v_call: TRBV19; j_call: TRBJ1-1; clone_size: -; cdr3_aa: ASSWGPGTEAF
v_call: TRBV20-1; j_call: TRBJ2-3; clone_size: few; cdr3_aa: SATGTYSTDTQY
v_call: TRBV4-1; j_call: TRBJ2-2; clone_size: -; cdr3_aa: ASSQTQGAENTGELF
v_call: TRBV28; j_call: TRBJ2-5; clone_size: -; cdr3_aa: ASSSRLRPIQETQY
v_call: TRBV7-8; j_call: TRBJ1-1; clone_size: many; cdr3_aa: ASSRGQHMNTEAF
v_call: TRBV7-3; j_call: TRBJ1-2; clone_size: -; cdr3_aa: ASSPSGTDGYT
v_call: TRBV12-3/TRBV12-4; j_call: TRBJ2-7; clone_size: -; cdr3_aa: ASSHSPYEQY
v_call: TRBV2; j_call: TRBJ1-2; clone_size: once; cdr3_aa: AIQGTELYGYT
v_call: TRBV6-1; j_call: TRBJ2-6; clone_size: many; cdr3_aa: ASSHQYSGANVLT
v_call: TRBV7-8; j_call: TRBJ2-3; clone_size: many; cdr3_aa: ASSLDGGGLDTQY
v_call: TRBV6-5; j_call: TRBJ2-2; clone_size: -; cdr3_aa: ASSYSAGSATGELF
v_call: TRBV5-4; j_call: TRBJ2-5; clone_size: -; cdr3_aa: ASSRGGEETQY
v_call: TRBV7-6; j_call: TRBJ1-1; clone_size: -; cdr3_aa: ASSSGQDLNTEAF
v_call: TRBV7-6; j_call: TRBJ2-3; clone_size: -; cdr3_aa: ASSLGDRGPRDTQY
v_call: TRBV12-3/TRBV12-4; j_call: TRBJ1-2; clone_size: -; cdr3_aa: ASSLNIYGYT
v_call: TRBV27; j_call: TRBJ1-2; clone_size: -; cdr3_aa: ASRRTGDGYT
v_call: TRBV6-1; j_call: TRBJ2-7; clone_size: -; cdr3_aa: ASSEWLGQGGEQY
v_call: TRBV29-1; j_call: TRBJ2-2; clone_size: few; cdr3_aa: SVDSRAPGELF
v_call: TRBV15; j_call: TRBJ1-3; clone_size: -; cdr3_aa: ATSLWETGNTIY
v_call: TRBV7-9; j_call: TRBJ1-1; clone_size: -; cdr3_aa: ASSSRTGQNTEAF
v_call: TRBV2; j_call: TRBJ1-4; clone_size: few; cdr3_aa: ASTGTTNEKLF
v_call: TRBV12-5; j_call: TRBJ2-7; clone_size: -; cdr3_aa: ASGLLFEQY
v_call: TRBV27; j_call: TRBJ2-5; clone_size: -; cdr3_aa: ASSSGQAGETQY
v_call: TRBV7-4; j_call: TRBJ2-1; clone_size: -; cdr3_aa: ASSSPSGGAHEQF
v_call: TRBV7-6; j_call: TRBJ1-1; clone_size: -; cdr3_aa: ASSHRLTSSIGDSEAF
v_call: TRBV13; j_call: TRBJ2-5; clone_size: many; cdr3_aa: ASALRGPQETQY
v_call: TRBV6-1; j_call: TRBJ1-6; clone_size: -; cdr3_aa: ASSEGWSSYSSPLH
v_call: TRBV27; j_call: TRBJ2-2; clone_size: -; cdr3_aa: ASTIGGPGELF
v_call: TRBV7-8; j_call: TRBJ2-7; clone_size: -; cdr3_aa: ASSPDLGDEQY
v_call: TRBV7-2; j_call: TRBJ1-3; clone_size: many; cdr3_aa: ASSWTGPGNTIY
v_call: TRBV7-9; j_call: TRBJ2-1; clone_size: many; cdr3_aa: ASSFTGSSYNEQF
v_call: TRBV6-2/TRBV6-3; j_call: TRBJ1-6; clone_size: few; cdr3_aa: ASSSTGGSSPLH